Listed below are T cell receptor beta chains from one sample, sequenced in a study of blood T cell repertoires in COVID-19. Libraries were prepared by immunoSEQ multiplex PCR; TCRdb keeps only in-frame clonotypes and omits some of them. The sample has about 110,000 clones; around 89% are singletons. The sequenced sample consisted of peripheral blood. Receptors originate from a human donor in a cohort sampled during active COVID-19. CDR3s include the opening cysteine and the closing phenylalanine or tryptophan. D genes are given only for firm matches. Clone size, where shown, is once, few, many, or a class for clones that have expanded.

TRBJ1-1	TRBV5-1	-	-	CASRGSGNTEAFF	TGCGCCAGCAGAGGATCGGGGAACACTGAAGCTTTCTTT
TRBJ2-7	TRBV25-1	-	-	CASRGPEQYF	TGTGCCAGCAGGGGGCCCGAGCAGTACTTC
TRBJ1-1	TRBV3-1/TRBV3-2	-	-	CASSQLAVTEAFF	TGTGCCAGCAGCCAACTAGCCGTCACTGAAGCTTTCTTT
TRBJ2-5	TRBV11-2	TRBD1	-	CASSFGQGRQSTQYF	TGTGCCAGCAGCTTCGGACAGGGCCGTCAGAGTACCCAGTACTTC
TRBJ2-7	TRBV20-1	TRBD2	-	CSASPGGREGITYEQYF	TGCAGTGCTAGTCCAGGGGGGCGGGAGGGGATCACCTACGAGCAGTACTTC
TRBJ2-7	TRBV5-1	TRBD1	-	CASSLSPGTGGDEQYF	TGCGCCAGCAGCTTGTCGCCAGGGACAGGGGGGGACGAGCAGTACTTC
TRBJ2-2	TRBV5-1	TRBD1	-	CASSLQGGTGELFF	TGCGCCAGCAGCTTACAGGGGGGCACCGGGGAGCTGTTTTTT
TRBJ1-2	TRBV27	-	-	CASTPLRGGYGYTF	TGTGCCAGCACCCCTCTCAGGGGCGGCTATGGCTACACCTTC
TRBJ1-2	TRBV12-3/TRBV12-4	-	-	CASSLGAYGYTF	TGTGCCAGCAGTTTAGGAGCCTATGGCTACACCTTC
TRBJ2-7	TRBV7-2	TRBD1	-	CASSASGTGFYEQYF	TGTGCCAGCAGCGCCTCCGGGACAGGGTTCTACGAGCAGTACTTC
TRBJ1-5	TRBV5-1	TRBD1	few	CASSPLTGSNQPQHF	TGCGCCAGCAGCCCGTTGACAGGGAGCAATCAGCCCCAGCATTTT
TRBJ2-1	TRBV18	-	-	CASSPAGHNEQFF	TGTGCCAGCTCACCCGCAGGGCACAATGAGCAGTTCTTC
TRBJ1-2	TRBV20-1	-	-	CSARDLPGYTF	TGCAGTGCTAGAGATCTCCCGGGCTACACCTTC
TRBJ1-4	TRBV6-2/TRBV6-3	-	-	CASSFKGTWEKLFF	TGTGCCAGCAGTTTCAAGGGGACTTGGGAAAAACTGTTTTTT
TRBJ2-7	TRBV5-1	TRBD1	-	CASSFGTGGYEQYF	TGCGCCAGCAGCTTCGGGACAGGGGGGTACGAGCAGTACTTC
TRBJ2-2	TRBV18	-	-	CASSPATGHGGELFF	TGTGCCAGCTCACCGGCAACAGGGCATGGCGGGGAGCTGTTTTTT
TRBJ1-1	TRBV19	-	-	CASSHRVFDMNTEAFF	TGTGCCAGTAGTCACAGGGTTTTTGATATGAACACTGAAGCTTTCTTT
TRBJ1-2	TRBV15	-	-	CATSRDRTAWDGYTF	TGTGCCACCAGCCGAGATAGGACAGCCTGGGATGGCTACACCTTC
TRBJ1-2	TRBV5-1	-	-	CASSLAGVGVYGYTF	TGCGCCAGCAGCTTGGCCGGCGTCGGGGTCTATGGCTACACCTTC
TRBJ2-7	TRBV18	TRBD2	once	CASLPLAGAGGEQYF	TGTGCCAGCTTGCCCTTAGCGGGCGCCGGGGGGGAGCAGTACTTC
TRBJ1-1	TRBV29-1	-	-	CSVHRVFTEAFF	TGCAGCGTTCACAGGGTGTTCACTGAAGCTTTCTTT
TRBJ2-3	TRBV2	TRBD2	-	CASSGGLAGTGTDTQYF	TGTGCCAGCAGTGGGGGACTAGCGGGAACCGGCACAGATACGCAGTATTTT
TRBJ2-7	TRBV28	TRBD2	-	CASSHGLAGYEQYF	TGTGCCAGCAGCCACGGACTAGCCGGCTACGAGCAGTACTTC
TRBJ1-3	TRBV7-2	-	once	CARPSFTGNTIYF	TGTGCCAGACCGAGTTTTACTGGAAACACCATATATTTT
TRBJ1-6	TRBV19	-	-	CASSIGTAGLLSPLHF	TGTGCCAGTAGTATAGGAACAGCGGGACTCCTTTCACCCCTCCACTTT
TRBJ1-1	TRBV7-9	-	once	CASSQRGGVGTEAFF	TGTGCCAGCAGCCAGCGGGGCGGGGTCGGCACTGAAGCTTTCTTT
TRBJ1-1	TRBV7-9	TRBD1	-	CASSSRVPTGTEAFF	TGTGCCAGCAGCTCCAGGGTACCGACAGGGACTGAAGCTTTCTTT
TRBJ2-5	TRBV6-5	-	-	CASSRGNLGKETQYF	TGTGCCAGCTCAAGGGGTAACCTAGGGAAAGAGACCCAGTACTTC
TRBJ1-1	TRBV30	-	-	CAWSALLLEAFF	TGTGCCTGGAGCGCACTGCTTCTCGAAGCTTTCTTT
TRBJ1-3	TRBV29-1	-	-	CSVEDRRRVSGNTIYF	TGCAGCGTTGAAGATCGGAGGAGGGTCTCTGGAAACACCATATATTTT
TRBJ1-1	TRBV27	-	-	CASSPRVLNTEAFF	TGTGCCAGCAGCCCACGGGTTTTGAACACTGAAGCTTTCTTT